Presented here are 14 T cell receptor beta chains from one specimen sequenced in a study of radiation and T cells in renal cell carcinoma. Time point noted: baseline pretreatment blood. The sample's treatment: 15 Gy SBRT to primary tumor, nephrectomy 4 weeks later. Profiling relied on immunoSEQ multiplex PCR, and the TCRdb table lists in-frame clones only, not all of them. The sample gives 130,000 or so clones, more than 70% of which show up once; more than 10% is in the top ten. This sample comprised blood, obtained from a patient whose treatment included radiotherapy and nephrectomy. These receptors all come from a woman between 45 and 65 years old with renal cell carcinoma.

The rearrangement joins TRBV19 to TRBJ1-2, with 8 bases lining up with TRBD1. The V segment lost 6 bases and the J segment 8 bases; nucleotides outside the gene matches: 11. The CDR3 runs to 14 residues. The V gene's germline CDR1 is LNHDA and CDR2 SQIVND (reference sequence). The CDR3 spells CASREDRDLGGYTF. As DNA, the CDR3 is TGTGCCAGTAGGGAGGACAGGGATCTGGGAGGCTACACCTTC.

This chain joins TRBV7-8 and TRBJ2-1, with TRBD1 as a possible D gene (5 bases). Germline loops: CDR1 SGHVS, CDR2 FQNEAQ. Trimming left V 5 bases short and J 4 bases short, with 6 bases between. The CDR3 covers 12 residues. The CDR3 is CASSPGYNEQFF. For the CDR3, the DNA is TGTGCCAGCAGCCCAGGGTACAATGAGCAGTTCTTC.

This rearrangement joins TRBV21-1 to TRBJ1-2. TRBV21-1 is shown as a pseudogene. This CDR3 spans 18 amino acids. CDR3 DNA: TGTGCCAGCGAGACCCCGGAGGGATGGGGAACCGGCGGGGGTGGCTACACCTTC. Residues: CASETPEGWGTGGGGYTF.

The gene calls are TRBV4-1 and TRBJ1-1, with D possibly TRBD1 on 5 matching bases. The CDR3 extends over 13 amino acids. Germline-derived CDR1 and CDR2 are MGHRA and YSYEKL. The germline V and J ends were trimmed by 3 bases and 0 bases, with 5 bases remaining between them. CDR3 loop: CASSQGVNTEAFF. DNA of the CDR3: TGCGCCAGCAGCCAGGGGGTGAACACTGAAGCTTTCTTT.

The CDR3 region is CASSECMQSRANVLTF. The CDR3 coding sequence is TGTGCCAGCAGCGAATGTATGCAAAGTCGGGCCAACGTCCTGACTTTC. The chain has TRBV7-9 and TRBJ2-6; no definite D call. This CDR3 region has 16 residues. V lost 5 bases to trimming and J lost 5 bases, with 16 bases between them. The germline gives CDR1 SEHNR, CDR2 FQNEAQ (reference sequence).

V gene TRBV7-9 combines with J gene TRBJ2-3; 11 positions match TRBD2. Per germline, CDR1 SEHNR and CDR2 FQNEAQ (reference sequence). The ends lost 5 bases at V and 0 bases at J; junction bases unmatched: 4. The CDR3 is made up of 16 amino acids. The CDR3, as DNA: TGTGCCAGCAGCCCCTCTAGCGGGGGGAGCACAGATACGCAGTATTTT. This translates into CASSPSSGGSTDTQYF.

As DNA, the CDR3 is TGTGCCAGCAGTACACGGACAGAATATGGCTACACCTTC. As protein: CASSTRTEYGYTF. The chain couples TRBV2 to TRBJ1-2; maybe TRBD1 (6 bases). CDR3 length: 13 amino acids. Trimming stripped 5 bases from V and 5 bases from J, with 12 bases between. Germline V CDR1 and CDR2: SNHLY, FYNNEI.

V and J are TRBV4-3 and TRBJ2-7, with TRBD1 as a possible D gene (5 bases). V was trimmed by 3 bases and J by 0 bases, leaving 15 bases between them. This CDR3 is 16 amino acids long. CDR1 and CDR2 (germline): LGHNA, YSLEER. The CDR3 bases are TGCGCCAGCAGCCAGGATATGCAGGGATCCTCCTACGAGCAGTACTTC. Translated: CASSQDMQGSSYEQYF.

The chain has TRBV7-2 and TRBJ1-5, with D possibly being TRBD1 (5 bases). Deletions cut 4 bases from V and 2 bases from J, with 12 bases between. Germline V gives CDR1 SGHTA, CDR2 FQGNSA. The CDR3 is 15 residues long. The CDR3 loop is CASSSGFQGNQPQHF. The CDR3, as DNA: TGTGCCAGCAGCTCAGGGTTTCAGGGCAATCAGCCCCAGCATTTT.

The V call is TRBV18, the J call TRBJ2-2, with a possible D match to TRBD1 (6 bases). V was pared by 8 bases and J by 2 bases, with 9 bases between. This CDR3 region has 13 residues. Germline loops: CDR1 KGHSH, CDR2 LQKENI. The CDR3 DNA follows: TGTGCCAGCCAGGGGACAAACACCGGGGAGCTGTTTTTT. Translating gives CASQGTNTGELFF.

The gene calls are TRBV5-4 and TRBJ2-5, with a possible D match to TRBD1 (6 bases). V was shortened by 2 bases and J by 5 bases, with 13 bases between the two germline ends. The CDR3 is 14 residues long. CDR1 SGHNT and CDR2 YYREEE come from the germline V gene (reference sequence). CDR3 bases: TGTGCCAGCAGCTTACTGACAGGCGGGGAGACCCAGTACTTC. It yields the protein CASSLLTGGETQYF. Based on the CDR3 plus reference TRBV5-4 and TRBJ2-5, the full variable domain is ETGVTQSPTHLIKTRGQQVTLRCSSQSGHNTVSWYQQALGQGPQFIFQYYREEENGRGNFPPRFSGLQFPNYSSELNVNALELDDSALYLCASSLLTGGETQYFGPGTRLLVL.

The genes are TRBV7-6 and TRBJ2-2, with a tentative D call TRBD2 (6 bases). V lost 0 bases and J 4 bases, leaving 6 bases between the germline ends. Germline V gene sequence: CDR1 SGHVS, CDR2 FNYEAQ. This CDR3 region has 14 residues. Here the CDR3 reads CASSLAGGTGELFF. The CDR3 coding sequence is TGTGCCAGCAGCTTAGCGGGGGGCACCGGGGAGCTGTTTTTT.

CDR3 nucleotide sequence: TGTGCTAGTGGTTTGGTCCTCCCTGGGAAGGAGACCCAGTACTTC. It encodes CASGLVLPGKETQYF. This chain links TRBV12-5 with TRBJ2-5; D gene unclear. CDR1 and CDR2 (germline): LGHNT, FRNRAP. This CDR3 has 15 residues. V shed 0 bases and J shed 5 bases, with 13 bases lying between them.

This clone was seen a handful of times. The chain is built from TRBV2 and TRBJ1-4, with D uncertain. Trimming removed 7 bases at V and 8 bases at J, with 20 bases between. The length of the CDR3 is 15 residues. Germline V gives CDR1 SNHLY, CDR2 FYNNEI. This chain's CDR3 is CASTLRSGVNEKLFF. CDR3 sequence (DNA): TGTGCCAGCACCTTAAGGTCAGGAGTTAACGAAAAACTGTTTTTT.